Here is one TCR beta chain with its context. Its target is unknown. These data come from a study of cytomegalovirus exposure and HLA in healthy donors. Points from the study as a whole: Available immune exposure information was restricted to CMV serostatus only. The majority of TCR sequences were rare, yet some public TCRs appeared in many donors.

60 Vbeta and 13 Jbeta primers were used in PCR. Original processing methods: The authors later counted 70 million to 80 million unique TCR beta chains, around 9.9 million of them shared. The assay was immunoSEQ multiplex PCR, and TCRdb's table has in-frame clones only and misses some. V, J and clone size reflect that table, while D and trimming were determined from the DNA. The table lists approximately 110,000 clones. CDR3 length: 15 residues. V lost 5 bases and J 0 bases, leaving 10 bases between the germline ends. Germline V gene lookup returns CDR1 SEHNR and CDR2 FQNEAQ (reference sequence). The TCR sequence derives from a man aged 25 to 40 in good health and CMV-seronegative. The specimen sequenced was PBMCs. V gene TRBV7-9 combines with J gene TRBJ2-2; D unclear. The CDR3: CASSGTSSNTGELFF. In DNA, the CDR3 is TGTGCCAGCAGCGGTACATCGTCGAACACCGGGGAGCTGTTTTTT.